The rows below give T cell receptor beta chains drawn from one sample of a study of shared clonotypes between healthy human individuals. TCRdb keeps only in-frame clones here, not all; method: immunoSEQ multiplex PCR. In the table there are some 2,500,000 clones, under 95% of which are singletons. Input material: naive CD4+ T cells from PBMCs. The receptors derive from a man younger than 30 in good health. Some clones in this sample may be carry-over from other donors' samples. Each CDR3 is given with its conserved first and last residue. The D gene is left open where the match is weak. Rows may omit the clone size; those that give it use once, few, many or a size class.

>TRBJ2-3|TRBD2|TRBV9|.|16
TGTGCCAGCAGCGTCTTAGCGGGAGGTAATTCAGATACGCAGTATTTT
CASSVLAGGNSDTQYF
>TRBJ2-1|.|TRBV5-1|.|16
TGCGCCAGCAGCTTTAGAGAGGCTAGCTCCTACAATGAGCAGTTCTTC
CASSFREASSYNEQFF
>TRBJ2-7|TRBD2|TRBV7-9|.|15
TGTGCCAGCAGCTCAGGACTAGCGGTGGCCTACGAGCAGTACTTC
CASSSGLAVAYEQYF
>TRBJ2-2|.|TRBV10-1|.|14
TGCGCCATCCCTCAGGCTCCGGGAGCCGGGGAGCTGTTTTTT
CAIPQAPGAGELFF
>TRBJ1-5|.|TRBV14|few|13
TGTGCCAGCAGCATCGCAGGGAATCAGCCCCAGCATTTT
CASSIAGNQPQHF
>TRBJ1-1|.|TRBV12-5|.|13
TGTGCTAGTGGTTTGGTGGGGGGGGATGAAGCTTTCTTT
CASGLVGGDEAFF
>TRBJ1-6|.|TRBV7-2|once|14
TGTGCCAGCAGCTTAGCAGGCTCCCAATCACCCCTCCACTTT
CASSLAGSQSPLHF
>TRBJ1-6|.|TRBV5-1|.|14
TGCGCCAGCAGTTTGGGGGAGGAGGCGGCACCCCTCCACTTT
CASSLGEEAAPLHF
>TRBJ2-1|TRBD1|TRBV30|.|14
TGTGCCTGGACCGGACAGGGCCCGACCAATGAGCAGTTCTTC
CAWTGQGPTNEQFF
>TRBJ1-1|.|TRBV4-1|.|15
TGCGCCAGCAGCCAAGAGGGAGGGAAGAACACTGAAGCTTTCTTT
CASSQEGGKNTEAFF
>TRBJ1-1|TRBD1|TRBV7-6|.|15
TGTGCCAGCAGCCCAAGGACAGGGTGGAACACTGAAGCTTTCTTT
CASSPRTGWNTEAFF
>TRBJ2-7|TRBD1|TRBV9|.|18
TGTGCCAGCAGCGGAGGGGCCGGACAGGGATACTCTTCCTACGAGCAGTACTTC
CASSGGAGQGYSSYEQYF
>TRBJ2-1|TRBD2|TRBV7-3|.|14
TGTGCCAGCAGTCCTAGCGGGAGTCGGAATGAGCAGTTCTTC
CASSPSGSRNEQFF
>TRBJ2-3|.|TRBV7-6|.|14
TGTGCCAGCAGCTTAGTCTATGGCACAGATACGCAGTATTTT
CASSLVYGTDTQYF
>TRBJ2-3|.|TRBV7-9|.|15
TGTGCCAGCAGCCCGACAGGTCTTAGCACTGATACGCAGTATTTT
CASSPTGLSTDTQYF
>TRBJ1-3|.|TRBV7-9|.|17
TGTGCCAGCAGCTTAGGGAGGGTGATTACCTCTGGAAACACCATATATTTT
CASSLGRVITSGNTIYF
>TRBJ2-3|.|TRBV2|.|14
TGTGCCAGCAGTGAAAACGGGCCGGGGGATACGCAGTATTTT
CASSENGPGDTQYF
>TRBJ1-1|.|TRBV6-1|.|13
TGTGCCAGCAGTGTAACAGGGTTCACTGAAGCTTTCTTT
CASSVTGFTEAFF
>TRBJ2-1|TRBD2|TRBV28|.|16
TGTGCCAGCAGTCCCCTTTTAGCGGGAGTCGACAATGAGCAGTTCTTC
CASSPLLAGVDNEQFF
>TRBJ2-1|.|TRBV7-3|.|13
TGTGCCAGCAGCACCCAGCCCCCTAATGAGCAGTTCTTC
CASSTQPPNEQFF
>TRBJ2-1|TRBD2|TRBV7-8|.|11
TGTGCCAGCAGCCTTAGCGGGGCCCAGTTCTTC
CASSLSGAQFF
>TRBJ1-2|.|TRBV11-1|.|15
TGTGCCAGCAGCTCTAGGACAGCCGCTGGGTATGGCTACACCTTC
CASSSRTAAGYGYTF
>TRBJ2-7|.|TRBV7-2|.|15
TGTGCCAGCAGCTTAGTTAATGGGGGGTCATACGAGCAGTACTTC
CASSLVNGGSYEQYF
>TRBJ2-1|TRBD2|TRBV2|.|15
TGTGCCAGCAGTGAGTTAGCGGGAGGTGGCAATGAGCAGTTCTTC
CASSELAGGGNEQFF
>TRBJ1-1|.|TRBV7-3|.|13
TGTGCCAGCAGTCGTGGGGCCCACACTGAAGCTTTCTTT
CASSRGAHTEAFF
>TRBJ1-2|.|TRBV7-9|.|12
TGTGCCGGAGGACGGGAACTCTATGGCTACACCTTC
CAGGRELYGYTF
>TRBJ1-2|.|TRBV7-3|.|14
TGTGCCAGCAGCTTAACGCCAGGCCTCTATGGCTACACCTTC
CASSLTPGLYGYTF
>TRBJ2-1|TRBD1|TRBV28|.|15
TGTGCCAGCAGCCTTACAGGGGGCGCGAACAATGAGCAGTTCTTC
CASSLTGGANNEQFF
>TRBJ2-6|.|TRBV7-8|.|15
TGTGCCAGCCTCTCAAATCTGATGGTGTCTGGCGTCCTGACTTTC
CASLSNLMVSGVLTF
>TRBJ2-5|.|TRBV18|.|15
TGTGCCAGCTCACTCCAACAGGGACCGGGGGAGACCCAGTACTTC
CASSLQQGPGETQYF
>TRBJ1-1|.|TRBV18|.|13
TGTGCCAGCTCACCAACGATGAACACTGAAGCTTTCTTT
CASSPTMNTEAFF
>TRBJ2-5|.|TRBV7-8|.|12
TGTGCCAGCAGCCGCTACCAAGAGACCCAGTACTTC
CASSRYQETQYF
>TRBJ1-5|.|TRBV6-1|.|13
TGTGCCAGCAGAGCACAGTACGATCAGCCCCAGCATTTT
CASRAQYDQPQHF
>TRBJ1-2|.|TRBV18|.|15
TGTGCCAGCTCACCACTTGAAGACAGAGACTATGGCTACACCTTC
CASSPLEDRDYGYTF
>TRBJ1-4|TRBD1|TRBV28|once|15
TGTGCCAGCAGTTTTCCGGGACAGGGGGGTGAAAAACTGTTTTTT
CASSFPGQGGEKLFF
>TRBJ2-2|.|TRBV11-2|.|16
TGTGCCAGCAGTTCCCTACAGGAGGGGCATACCGGGGAGCTGTTTTTT
CASSSLQEGHTGELFF
>TRBJ1-2|.|TRBV10-3|.|14
TGTGCCATCAGTGAGCATACCGGGGACTATGGCTACACCTTC
CAISEHTGDYGYTF
>TRBJ1-5|.|TRBV6-5|.|12
TGTGCCAGCCGGGGACCGAATCAGCCCCAGCATTTT
CASRGPNQPQHF
>TRBJ2-6|.|TRBV6-5|.|15
TGTGCCAGCAGTCTAGCAGGGTCAGGGGCCAACGTCCTGACTTTC
CASSLAGSGANVLTF
>TRBJ1-2|.|TRBV4-1|.|16
TGCGCCAGCAGCCAAGAACGGGGCTGGGGGAACTATGGCTACACCTTC
CASSQERGWGNYGYTF
>TRBJ2-1|.|TRBV5-6|.|13
TGTGCCAGCAGCCCCGACACCTACAATGAGCAGTTCTTC
CASSPDTYNEQFF
>TRBJ1-2|TRBD1|TRBV9|.|14
TGTGCCAGCAAAACGGGACAGGGAGGTGTGAGCTACACCTTC
CASKTGQGGVSYTF
>TRBJ2-1|TRBD2|TRBV7-3|.|15
TGTGCCAGCAGCAACGGACTAGCGGGAGACCATGAGCAGTTCTTC
CASSNGLAGDHEQFF
>TRBJ1-4|TRBD1|TRBV14|.|16
TGTGCCAGCAGCCCACTTCGACAGGGAGGAAATGAAAAACTGTTTTTT
CASSPLRQGGNEKLFF
>TRBJ2-5|.|TRBV7-9|.|15
TGTGCCAGCAGCTTAATGAGGGATCTAGAGGAGACCCAGTACTTC
CASSLMRDLEETQYF
>TRBJ2-6|.|TRBV28|.|16
TGTGCCAGCAGTTTACTTTTTTCTTCCGGGGCCAACGTCCTGACTTTC
CASSLLFSSGANVLTF
>TRBJ2-7|TRBD1|TRBV5-1|.|14
TGCGCCAGCAGGGACCAGGGGGCGATTTCCGAGCAGTACTTC
CASRDQGAISEQYF
>TRBJ1-2|TRBD1|TRBV6-5|.|15
TGTGCCAGCAGCAGACGGACAGGGGGTTTCTATGGCTACACCTTC
CASSRRTGGFYGYTF
>TRBJ2-2|TRBD2|TRBV9|few|16
TGTGCCAGCAGCGCTAGACTAGCCCTGAACACCGGGGAGCTGTTTTTT
CASSARLALNTGELFF
>TRBJ2-7|TRBD2|TRBV10-3|.|16
TGTGCCATCAGTGAGGGACTAGCGGGTGGGGCCTACGAGCAGTACTTC
CAISEGLAGGAYEQYF
>TRBJ1-2|.|TRBV7-2|.|14
TGTGCCACCCAAGTACAGGGTATTACGGGTGGCTACACCTTC
CATQVQGITGGYTF
>TRBJ1-2|TRBD1|TRBV6-1|.|17
TGTGCCAGCAGTGCGGACAGGGGGCGATTTGAGAACTATGGCTACACCTTC
CASSADRGRFENYGYTF
>TRBJ2-1|TRBD2|TRBV9|.|16
TGTGCCAGCAGCGTGTTTTTTGGACTAGCGGGATCTGAGCAGTTCTTC
CASSVFFGLAGSEQFF
>TRBJ2-1|.|TRBV21-1|.|17
TGTGCCAGTCCGAAGATCCCGATTCGAATCGACACTAATGAGCAGTTCTTC
CASPKIPIRIDTNEQFF
>TRBJ1-4|.|TRBV19|.|14
TGTGCCACTGACCAAGGTGGGACCAGTGAAAAACTGTTTTTT
CATDQGGTSEKLFF
>TRBJ2-5|.|TRBV5-1|.|14
TGCGCCAGCAGCTTGGATCCGGGGCGAGAGACCCAGTACTTC
CASSLDPGRETQYF
>TRBJ1-5|TRBD1|TRBV2|.|13
TGTGCCAGCAGTCGGGACAGTAATCAGCCCCAGCATTTT
CASSRDSNQPQHF
>TRBJ1-2|.|TRBV5-1|.|15
TGCGCCAGCAGCTTGAATATAATAGCGAGGGATGGCTACACCTTC
CASSLNIIARDGYTF
>TRBJ2-1|TRBD2|TRBV27|once|16
TGTGCCAGCAGTTTGGCCGTAGCGGGAGGAGGGAATGAGCAGTTCTTC
CASSLAVAGGGNEQFF
>TRBJ2-2|TRBD2|TRBV28|.|15
TGTGCCAGCAGTCCTTCCGGGAGGCCCACCGGGGAGCTGTTTTTT
CASSPSGRPTGELFF